Listed below are T cell receptor beta chains from one sample, sequenced in a study of cytomegalovirus exposure and HLA in healthy donors. Measured with immunoSEQ multiplex PCR; TCRdb has only the in-frame clones, and not every one. The sample totals about 55,000 clones. The sample was PBMCs. These receptors were taken from a man aged 45-65 years in good health and CMV-seropositive. The CDR3 runs from the conserved cysteine through the conserved F or W. Fields, in order: J gene, V gene, D gene, CDR3 protein. A D gene is named only where the DNA matches it firmly.

j_gene: TRBJ2-6
v_gene: TRBV6-5
d_gene: .
CDR3aa: CASRSNSGANVLTF

j_gene: TRBJ1-5
v_gene: TRBV6-5
d_gene: .
CDR3aa: CASSLQGSNQPQHF

j_gene: TRBJ2-5
v_gene: TRBV19
d_gene: .
CDR3aa: CASSTALGQGHTKTQYF

j_gene: TRBJ2-7
v_gene: TRBV18
d_gene: .
CDR3aa: CASSPPAAGNEQYF

j_gene: TRBJ1-4
v_gene: TRBV28
d_gene: .
CDR3aa: CASSRQDSHNEKLFF

j_gene: TRBJ2-3
v_gene: TRBV5-4
d_gene: .
CDR3aa: CASSSRGTYTDTQYF

j_gene: TRBJ2-7
v_gene: TRBV4-2
d_gene: .
CDR3aa: CASSPGDYEQYF

j_gene: TRBJ2-7
v_gene: TRBV9
d_gene: TRBD1
CDR3aa: CASSPRMTGNGYEQYF

j_gene: TRBJ2-7
v_gene: TRBV7-6
d_gene: TRBD2
CDR3aa: CASSPFSGGITYEQYF

j_gene: TRBJ2-7
v_gene: TRBV19
d_gene: .
CDR3aa: CASSIAGSAAGQYF

j_gene: TRBJ1-3
v_gene: TRBV10-3
d_gene: .
CDR3aa: CAISESPRPSSGNTIYF

j_gene: TRBJ2-3
v_gene: TRBV2
d_gene: TRBD2
CDR3aa: CASSSRTSGISTDTQYF

j_gene: TRBJ1-2
v_gene: TRBV18
d_gene: TRBD1
CDR3aa: CASSPGDSNYGYTF

j_gene: TRBJ2-2
v_gene: TRBV5-1
d_gene: .
CDR3aa: CASTTGQSAGELFF

j_gene: TRBJ1-5
v_gene: TRBV15
d_gene: TRBD1
CDR3aa: CATSRDPAGTGWNQPQHF

j_gene: TRBJ2-3
v_gene: TRBV29-1
d_gene: .
CDR3aa: CSVGVGRGGDTQYF

j_gene: TRBJ2-2
v_gene: TRBV19
d_gene: TRBD1
CDR3aa: CASSGQANTGELFF

j_gene: TRBJ2-1
v_gene: TRBV6-1
d_gene: .
CDR3aa: CASSERRLNYNEQFF

j_gene: TRBJ2-7
v_gene: TRBV6-5
d_gene: TRBD1
CDR3aa: CASSYRGQSYEQYF

j_gene: TRBJ1-1
v_gene: TRBV18
d_gene: TRBD1
CDR3aa: CASSPLGGGTEAFF

j_gene: TRBJ2-1
v_gene: TRBV4-2
d_gene: TRBD2
CDR3aa: CASSQDKRENDEQFF

j_gene: TRBJ2-1
v_gene: TRBV19
d_gene: .
CDR3aa: CASSMGARVNEQFF

j_gene: TRBJ1-2
v_gene: TRBV27
d_gene: .
CDR3aa: CASSPINRVGGYTF

j_gene: TRBJ2-4
v_gene: TRBV28
d_gene: .
CDR3aa: CASSLWAAKNIQYF

j_gene: TRBJ2-7
v_gene: TRBV5-4
d_gene: .
CDR3aa: CASSLTASYEQYF

j_gene: TRBJ1-4
v_gene: TRBV5-1
d_gene: .
CDR3aa: CASSLAGGANEKLFF

j_gene: TRBJ1-1
v_gene: TRBV5-4
d_gene: .
CDR3aa: CASSSPKAGPNTEAFF

j_gene: TRBJ1-1
v_gene: TRBV19
d_gene: TRBD1
CDR3aa: CASSIDTGTGHMNTEAFF

j_gene: TRBJ2-3
v_gene: TRBV6-4
d_gene: .
CDR3aa: CASSHRATDTQYF

j_gene: TRBJ1-1
v_gene: TRBV19
d_gene: .
CDR3aa: CASSEQLNTEAFF

j_gene: TRBJ1-2
v_gene: TRBV27
d_gene: .
CDR3aa: CASSLRGSYGYTF

j_gene: TRBJ2-5
v_gene: TRBV30
d_gene: .
CDR3aa: CAHGYQETQYF

j_gene: TRBJ2-7
v_gene: TRBV19
d_gene: TRBD1
CDR3aa: CASKATGGYEQYF

j_gene: TRBJ2-5
v_gene: TRBV6-1
d_gene: TRBD1
CDR3aa: CASSEYRDRVETQYF

j_gene: TRBJ1-6
v_gene: TRBV5-6
d_gene: .
CDR3aa: CASSLDRNDSPLHF

j_gene: TRBJ1-2
v_gene: TRBV19
d_gene: TRBD1
CDR3aa: CASSPLDRADYGYTF

j_gene: TRBJ1-5
v_gene: TRBV28
d_gene: .
CDR3aa: CASWGGLASNQPQHF